This passage covers 23 T cell receptor beta chains from one sample sequenced in a study of control samples from healthy donors and cancer patients. Assay used: immunoSEQ multiplex PCR; TCRdb lists only in-frame clones, some missing. The sample records 90,000 or so clones, around 89% being singletons. The specimen sequenced was blood. The source of these receptors is a woman in her sixties or seventies in good health.

The rearrangement joins TRBV5-1 to TRBJ1-6; 10 bases are shared with TRBD1. V gave up 4 bases and J gave up 10 bases; unmatched junction bases: 8. This CDR3 is 15 amino acids long. Looked up from germline, CDR1 is SGHRS and CDR2 is YFSETQ. The CDR3 loop is CASSAGTGERSPLHF. In DNA, the CDR3 is TGCGCCAGCAGCGCTGGGACAGGGGAGAGATCACCCCTCCACTTT.

The chain carries TRBV3-1 (or the pseudogene TRBV3-2) and TRBJ2-1, with 9 bases aligning to TRBD1. In germline, CDR1 is LGHDT, CDR2 YNNKEL (reference sequence). The CDR3 is made up of 17 amino acids. The V segment lost 4 bases and the J segment 4 bases; nucleotides outside the gene matches: 11. Here the CDR3 reads CASSPAGQGGWYNEQFF. CDR3 DNA: TGTGCCAGCAGCCCGGCGGGACAGGGCGGGTGGTACAATGAGCAGTTCTTC.

This clone was seen more than once but under ten times. The chain uses TRBV5-4 and TRBJ1-2; 9 positions match TRBD1. The CDR3 spans 14 residues. The V gene end was trimmed by 2 bases and the J gene end by 6 bases; junction bases not matched to a gene: 5. From germline, CDR1 is SGHNT and CDR2 YYREEE (reference sequence). DNA for the CDR3: TGTGCCAGCAGCTTAAAGGGACAGGGAGATGGCTACACCTTC. It translates to CASSLKGQGDGYTF.

This clone is a singleton in its sample. The chain is built from TRBV7-9 and TRBJ2-6; D is undetermined. V dropped 6 bases and J dropped 4 bases, with 7 bases sitting between them. The CDR3 has 13 residues. Germline V CDR1 and CDR2: SEHNR, FQNEAQ (reference sequence). The CDR3 sequence is CASRKQGANVLTF. The CDR3 bases are TGTGCCAGCAGAAAACAGGGGGCCAACGTCCTGACTTTC.

The V and J genes are TRBV6-6 and TRBJ2-3, with TRBD2 matching over 14 bases. The trim removed 2 bases at V and 4 bases at J, leaving 2 bases unmatched. This CDR3 region has 16 residues. CDR1 is MNHNY and CDR2 is SVGAGI in the germline V gene (reference sequence). The CDR3 DNA reads TGTGCCAGCAGTTACCCGGGACTAGCGGGAGCAGATACGCAGTATTTT. It codes for CASSYPGLAGADTQYF.

V and J are TRBV20-1 and TRBJ1-6, with D maybe TRBD1 (5 bases). Trimming took off 3 bases at V and 7 bases at J, with 13 bases between the two ends. The CDR3 runs to 14 residues. Germline loops: CDR1 DFQATT, CDR2 SNEGSKA (reference sequence). The CDR3: CSASTGRQNSPLHF. The DNA for the CDR3 is TGCAGTGCTAGTACCGGGCGACAGAATTCACCCCTCCACTTT.

The rearrangement joins TRBV5-8 to TRBJ1-5, with D possibly matching TRBD1 (5 bases). Trimming cost V 4 bases and J 1 base, with 12 bases left between them. The CDR3 loop spans 15 amino acids. Germline V gene data show CDR1 as SGHTS and CDR2 as YDEGEE. The CDR3 bases are TGTGCCAGCAGCGCAGGGACCCTAAGCAATCAGCCCCAGCATTTT. Translation gives CASSAGTLSNQPQHF.

In DNA, the CDR3 is TGCGCCAGCAGCCCAGTGGGGGGTGAGTTGAGCACTGAAGCTTTCTTT. Protein sequence: CASSPVGGELSTEAFF. This chain connects TRBV5-1 to TRBJ1-1; the D gene is possibly TRBD1 (5 bases). The CDR3 contains 16 residues. Germline V gene lookup returns CDR1 SGHRS and CDR2 YFSETQ. Trimming took 4 bases from V and 4 from J, leaving 20 bases between them.

The rearrangement links TRBV5-4 to TRBJ1-3, with TRBD1 matching over 7 bases. V trimming: 7 bases; J trimming: 0 bases; junction bases outside the gene matches: 7. CDR1 SGHNT and CDR2 YYREEE come from the germline V gene (reference sequence). The CDR3 has 15 amino acids. CDR3 protein: CASGDRLNSGNTIYF. In DNA form, the CDR3 reads TGTGCCAGCGGGGACAGACTTAACTCTGGAAACACCATATATTTT. The variable domain in full, with the rest retrieved from reference TRBV5-4 and TRBJ1-3, is ETGVTQSPTHLIKTRGQQVTLRCSSQSGHNTVSWYQQALGQGPQFIFQYYREEENGRGNFPPRFSGLQFPNYSSELNVNALELDDSALYLCASGDRLNSGNTIYFGEGSWLTVV.

The genes are TRBV6-7 and TRBJ1-2; D remains unclear. TRBV6-7 is an ORF, with its function uncertain. The V and J ends lost 0 bases and 7 bases respectively, with 6 bases between them. CDR3 size: 12 residues. The DNA of the CDR3 is TGTGCCAGCAGTTACTCCTGGGGTGGCTACACCTTC. This translates into CASSYSWGGYTF.

The chain recombines TRBV12-3 or TRBV12-4 with TRBJ2-1; D possibly matches TRBD1 or TRBD2 (5 bases each). Between the trimmed V and J ends, which lost 3 bases and 8 bases, there was a span of 11 bases. The CDR3 totals 13 residues. The CDR3 nucleotides read TGTGCCAGCAGTTTGAGGGGAAAGGATGAGCAGTTCTTC. It translates to CASSLRGKDEQFF.

The chain uses TRBV7-2 and TRBJ1-1, with D maybe TRBD1 (5 bases). V dropped 5 bases and J dropped 1 base, with 14 bases sitting between them. This CDR3 contains 15 residues. CDR1 is SGHTA and CDR2 is FQGNSA in the germline V gene. The CDR3 DNA is TGTGCCAGCAGCCGTCGGGGGGATAGGAACACTGAAGCTTTCTTT. This gives the protein CASSRRGDRNTEAFF.

The chain uses TRBV7-8 and TRBJ2-1; 12 bases align to TRBD2. V shed 4 bases and J 3 bases; nucleotides not matched to a gene: 4. Germline V gene data show CDR1 as SGHVS and CDR2 as FQNEAQ. The CDR3 length is 16 residues. The CDR3 DNA sequence: TGTGCCAGCAGCTCCGCGACTAGCGGGAGCTACAATGAGCAGTTCTTC. It translates to CASSSATSGSYNEQFF.

This clone was observed a single time. The V and J genes are TRBV12-3 or TRBV12-4 and TRBJ2-5; tentatively, D is TRBD1 (6 bases). The CDR3 is 13 amino acids. V was pared by 3 bases and J by 5 bases, with 10 bases between. The CDR3 region is CASSFGGAETQYF. Here the CDR3 DNA reads TGTGCCAGCAGTTTTGGGGGCGCGGAGACCCAGTACTTC.

The chain uses TRBV5-1 and TRBJ1-4, with no clear D. The CDR3 runs to 15 residues. Trimming removed 0 bases at V and 6 bases at J, with 12 bases between. CDR1 is SGHRS and CDR2 is YFSETQ in the germline V gene. The CDR3 loop is CASSLEGSNDEKLFF. In nucleotides, the CDR3 is TGCGCCAGCAGCTTGGAGGGCAGCAATGATGAAAAACTGTTTTTT.

The chain employs TRBV2 and TRBJ2-3, with TRBD2 identical over 14 bases. Germline lookup yields CDR1 SNHLY and CDR2 FYNNEI. There are 15 residues in the CDR3. Trimming cost V 5 bases and J 6 bases; bases outside gene matches: 4. The CDR3 loop is CASSRLAGGPDTQYF. The CDR3 DNA reads TGTGCCAGCAGTCGACTAGCGGGGGGGCCTGATACGCAGTATTTT.

The chain recombines TRBV7-6 with TRBJ2-3; 10 bases are shared with TRBD2. V shed 5 bases, J shed 4 bases, and the junction held 6 bases outside the gene matches. The CDR3 covers 15 residues. The germline V gene has CDR1 SGHVS and CDR2 FNYEAQ. The CDR3 sequence is CASSRAGGLADTQYF. The CDR3 nucleotides are TGTGCCAGCAGCCGAGCGGGAGGGTTGGCAGATACGCAGTATTTT. Full variable domain (outside the CDR3, taken from reference TRBV7-6 and TRBJ2-3): GAGVSQSPRYKVTKRGQDVALRCDPISGHVSLYWYRQALGQGPEFLTYFNYEAQQDKSGLPNDRFSAERPEGSISTLTIQRTEQRDSAMYRCASSRAGGLADTQYFGPGTRLTVL.

Here the CDR3 reads CASSLAAGGMNTEAFF. The CDR3 DNA reads as TGTGCCAGCAGCTTAGCGGCAGGGGGCATGAACACTGAAGCTTTCTTT. The genes are TRBV7-2 and TRBJ1-1; TRBD1 aligns across 8 bases. The CDR3 extends over 16 amino acids. V trimming: 0 bases; J trimming: 0 bases; junction bases outside the gene matches: 3. Germline loops: CDR1 SGHTA, CDR2 FQGNSA.

The rearrangement links TRBV7-9 to TRBJ1-1; D is possibly TRBD1 (5 bases). V lost 1 base to trimming and J lost 3 bases, with 9 bases between them. CDR3 length: 14 amino acids. Per germline, CDR1 SEHNR and CDR2 FQNEAQ (reference sequence). Here the CDR3 DNA reads TGTGCCAGCAGCTTAGGTTGGGGGGACACTGAAGCTTTCTTT. It yields the protein CASSLGWGDTEAFF.

The chain joins TRBV6-5 to TRBJ2-2, with D perhaps matching TRBD1 (5 bases). The V end was cut by 2 bases, the J end by 6 bases, with 13 bases between. The CDR3 consists of 15 residues. The germline gives CDR1 MNHEY, CDR2 SVGAGI. CDR3 region: CASSYGAVESGELFF. The CDR3, as DNA: TGTGCCAGCAGTTACGGGGCAGTCGAGTCCGGGGAGCTGTTTTTT.

This chain uses TRBV3-1 (or the pseudogene TRBV3-2) with TRBJ2-1; possibly TRBD1 or TRBD2 for D (5 bases each). Germline lookup yields CDR1 LGHDT and CDR2 YNNKEL (reference sequence). This CDR3 region has 13 residues. Trimming shortened V by 0 bases and J by 11 bases, and 11 bases separated the two germline ends. CDR3 sequence: CASSQDLGRQQFF. CDR3 in DNA: TGTGCCAGCAGCCAAGATCTGGGACGCCAGCAGTTCTTC.

The rearrangement links TRBV2 to TRBJ2-1; 11 bases map to TRBD1. Germline V CDR1 and CDR2: SNHLY, FYNNEI. With 7 bases clipped from V and 2 bases from J, the junction kept 4 bases outside the gene matches. The length of the CDR3 is 15 residues. CDR3 loop: CASNTGQGAYNEQFF. CDR3 DNA sequence: TGTGCCAGCAACACGGGACAGGGGGCCTACAATGAGCAGTTCTTC. Drawing the rest from reference TRBV2 and TRBJ2-1, the complete variable domain is EPEVTQTPSHQVTQMGQEVILRCVPISNHLYFYWYRQILGQKVEFLVSFYNNEISEKSEIFDDQFSVERPDGSNFTLKIRSTKLEDSAMYFCASNTGQGAYNEQFFGPGTRLTVL.

The chain joins TRBV5-1 to TRBJ2-7; the D is unclear. CDR3 size: 15 residues. Germline assignment: CDR1 SGHRS and CDR2 YFSETQ. With 0 bases removed from V and 6 bases from J, the gap between germline ends came to 16 bases. The CDR3 reads CASSLVERLVSEQYF. In DNA form, the CDR3 reads TGCGCCAGCAGCTTGGTGGAACGCCTAGTTTCCGAGCAGTACTTC. Supplemented by reference TRBV5-1 and TRBJ2-7, the full variable domain reads KAGVTQTPRYLIKTRGQQVTLSCSPISGHRSVSWYQQTPGQGLQFLFEYFSETQRNKGNFPGRFSGRQFSNSRSEMNVSTLELGDSALYLCASSLVERLVSEQYFGPGTRLTVT.